This record concerns one T cell receptor beta chain sequence. Its cognate antigen is unknown. Sequenced by immunoSEQ multiplex PCR; TCRdb stores in-frame clones only, minus some. The profile shows 100,000 or so clones, less than 90% of them singletons. The entry originates in a study of radiation and T cells in renal cell carcinoma. Looking at the study overall: Nephrectomy followed 15 Gy stereotactic body radiation by 4 weeks.

The CDR3 loop spans 15 amino acids. The germline V gene encodes CDR1 MNHEY and CDR2 SVGAGI. The ends were cut back, 2 bases at V and 0 bases at J, with 8 bases in the middle. Study-level points and caveats: Baseline intratumoral clonotype presence is unknown without pretreatment biopsies. In blood, top tumor clones expanded by 2 weeks, shrinking by 4.

Time point in this sample: baseline pretreatment blood. Treatment meaning: 15 Gy SBRT to primary tumor, nephrectomy 4 weeks later. Blood was sampled at baseline, 2 weeks and 4 weeks after SBRT. Specimen: blood, collected from a patient whose treatment included radiotherapy and nephrectomy. This TCR came from a man aged 45-60 years with renal cell carcinoma. The genes are TRBV6-5 and TRBJ2-1; TRBD2 might be the D (6 bases). This CDR3 reads CASSYDGSSYNEQFF. The DNA for the CDR3 is TGTGCCAGCAGTTACGACGGGAGCTCCTACAATGAGCAGTTCTTC.